This T cell receptor beta chain was identified in a study of shared clonotypes between healthy human individuals (dated by TCRdb to 2020 to 2021). With respect to the entire study: The cohort included three men and a couple of women between 18 and 49 years of age. Per donor, three plates each were used for CD4 naive and CD4 memory, two for CD8 naive, and one for CD8 memory. To estimate repertoire size and how much clonotypes are shared between individuals, the study performed deep sequencing of blood TCR repertoires from five healthy adults. Different laboratories and diverse techniques were used to prepare libraries and sequence TCR repertoires, to increase sequencing depth and limit assay-specific biases. Each donor's leukapheresis produced roughly between roughly 0.85 and 9.5 billion PBMCs.

The germline V gene sets CDR1 to MDHEN and CDR2 to SYDVKM. The CDR3, cysteine through phenylalanine, is 13 amino acids long. The entry retains the CDR3 DNA only, 39 bases that are in frame from base 1. Donors were healthy HIV-negative adults with no recently reported acute infections or vaccinations. Every donor was a Caucasian adult living in Nashville, Tennessee, USA. CD4+ T cells were enriched by magnetic negative selection, after which naive cells were positively selected on CD45RA and the negative fraction was taken as the memory subset. Blood was obtained by leukapheresis, after which PBMCs were separated by Ficoll-Histopaque density gradient centrifugation and cryopreserved in liquid nitrogen vapor phase. Analytical flow cytometry was used to check the purity and quantity of every magnetically sorted T cell population. From each sorted fraction, genomic DNA was isolated and quantified by UV absorbance on a Nanodrop 2000c.

Using the deep immunoSEQ assay, TCR CDR3 regions were amplified from genomic DNA by multiplex PCR. For each cell subset, the extracted genomic DNA was distributed evenly across all wells of several immunoSEQ 96-well plates, and each plate served as one replicate. Each replicate PCR for sorted subsets received 200 ng genomic DNA, equal to tens of thousands of T cell genomes. Purified libraries were quantified with a Qubit 3.0 fluorometer, sized on a Bioanalyzer 2100, and re-quantified with the KAPA Library Quantification kit. Each immunoSEQ 96-well plate was sequenced on its own single-read 150-cycle Illumina NextSeq 550 flow cell. Turning to the authors' computational methods: Because only junctional sequences without quality scores were contained in the immunoSEQ output, filtering matching that applied to full-length reads could not be performed. Sequences were annotated with PyIR, a Python wrapper for IgBLAST v1.9, and V/J genes and CDR3 were assigned using IMGT germline references. Reads were removed for weak V/J assignments (E-value above 1e-6), missing CDR3, stop codons, out-of-frame junctions, or ambiguous translated residues. V3J clonotypes were defined by identical inferred V gene, J gene, and CDR3 amino acid sequence. Percentage overlap between repertoires was computed as shared unique clonotypes divided by the size of the smaller repertoire. Richness of each repertoire was evaluated using RTK rarefaction, the Chao1 estimator, and Recon v2.1 estimates of unobserved clonotypes. OLGA was used to compute generation probabilities for all TCRbeta clonotypes that the gDNA method yielded from a handful of donors. The source is immuneACCESS, and TCRdb retained only in-frame sequences with V and J called. Part of the clones is not carried over; for the studies checked, unresolved V genes explain less than half of this, and the remainder is unexplained. The DNA was the basis for D and trimming; V, J and clone size are from that table. This sample holds about 360,000 clones; more than 60% were observed only once. The ten largest make up 8.5% to 12% of the sample.

The research as a whole found: Rarefaction of sorted-subset datasets indicated incomplete sequencing despite the large sequencing depth. The genetic and exposure-history diversity represented was limited by the small number of donors. Based on pairwise subsampling, the degree of clonotype sharing among donors was expected to be affected by sequencing depth. Estimated clonotype richness was generally larger for naive than for memory subsets. Sampling was limited to blood, and TCR repertoires in tissue likely differ from TCR repertoires in blood. Higher generation probabilities were observed for clonotypes shared by all four sorted-subset donors than for non-shared clonotypes. When several donors were compared, the shared fraction of clonotypes was 5% to 6.5% for naive CD4, roughly 3.3% for naive CD8, about 2.4% for memory CD4, and around 0.4% for memory CD8.

Note on this clone: Which antigen it targets is not known. The junction departs from the called germline gene at one end, perhaps through a read error.

The sequence came from a man aged 25 to 45 in good health. Sequenced input: memory CD4+ T cells sorted from blood. The cell subset or site label corresponds to: CD45RA-negative fraction. The chain is made from TRBV28 and TRBJ2-7; the D assignment is uncertain and may be TRBD1 or TRBD2, with 6 bases supporting each. The nucleotide sequence is TGTGCCAGCAGACGTAGTGGGGGGCGGCCGATAAACTTC. Protein translation: CASRRSGGRPINF.